This T cell receptor (beta chain) emerged from a study of T cell responses to AZD1222 COVID-19 vaccine. Only in-frame clones appear in the TCRdb table, and some are missing; sequencing was by immunoSEQ multiplex PCR. The sample has approximately 100,000 clones; approximately 85% are singletons. Germline CDR1 is SGHRS and CDR2 is YFSETQ. The V and J ends lost 0 bases and 6 bases, in that order; junction bases with no gene match: 3. This CDR3 contains 15 residues. Study observations and caveats: White British ancestry dominated among donors, who included more females, and clonal diversity was possibly underestimated. Repertoires were collected only later (after the peak T cell response had occurred). When two AZD1222 doses had been given, Spike-specific TCR breadth and depth rose. Of spike-specific TCRs, nearly half reportedly target regions left unmutated in variants.

Note on this clone: Its antigen is undetermined.

Material: peripheral blood, obtained on day 0 of MenACWY control vaccination. This TCR derives from an adult in good health. The chain joins TRBV5-1 to TRBJ2-1; TRBD2 agrees at 10 bases. The CDR3 spells CASSLGASGSNEQFF. CDR3 nucleotides: TGCGCCAGCAGCTTGGGGGCTAGCGGGAGCAATGAGCAGTTCTTC.